The source of this T cell receptor (beta chain) is a study of pediatric ulcerative colitis. Study-level findings and limits: Repertoires came from total lymphocyte DNA, not specific subsets. Blood samples from a couple of patients yielded substantially fewer templates and were excluded from blood-rectal overlap analysis.

During colonoscopy, one to two rectal pinch biopsies were collected. The CDR3 has 16 amino acids. This clone was recorded only once. Its matching antigen is unknown. Sequencing was at survey level. Sequencing was performed with immunoSEQ multiplex PCR; in TCRdb, only in-frame clones are kept and a portion is missing. The repertoire consists of about 35,000 clones, with around 80% occurring once and the leading ten covering 0.8% to 1.1%. The sequence came from a boy younger than 18 with mild ulcerative colitis. Sequenced sample: gut tissue. The chain uses TRBV21-1 and TRBJ1-2. TRBV21-1 has pseudogene status. The CDR3: CASSKGQRVDNYGYTF. DNA for the CDR3: TGTGCCAGCAGCAAAGGGCAAAGGGTTGACAACTATGGCTACACCTTC.